This is a list of T cell receptor beta chains from one sample in a study of post-analysis software for immune sequencing data. Each CDR3 protein gets one entry after TCRdb re-called the PCR reads with MiXCR. The sample lists about 400,000 distinct CDR3 sequences; about a third were seen once. Sequencing was done on a sample of blood. Every receptor here comes from a girl aged 10 to 17 with multiple sclerosis. CDR3s include the opening cysteine and the closing phenylalanine or tryptophan. D genes are given only for firm matches. Size values are once, few and many counts, or a class for expanded clones, and some rows have none.

>TRBD2|NA|TRBV5-1|TRBJ2-7
CASSLASTGLAGDEQYF
TGCGCCAGCAGCTTGGCCAGTACGGGACTAGCGGGAGACGAGCAGTACTTC
>NA|NA|TRBV6-6|TRBJ2-5
CASSYSVVGSETQYF
TGTGCCAGCAGTTACTCGGTAGTAGGGTCGGAGACCCAGTACTTC
>TRBD2|NA|TRBV27|TRBJ2-2
CASSSQRGVRNTGELFF
TGTGCCAGCAGTTCACAGCGGGGGGTCCGGAACACCGGGGAGCTGTTTTTT
>TRBD2|NA|TRBV10-2|TRBJ2-3
CASIRSLAGAESTDTQYF
TGCGCCAGCATACGGAGCCTAGCGGGGGCCGAGAGCACAGATACGCAGTATTTT
>NA|once|TRBV20-1|TRBJ2-3
CSARHGVTGTQYF
TGCAGTGCTAGACACGGGGTCACAGGTACGCAGTATTTT
>TRBD1|NA|TRBV12-3/TRBV12-4|TRBJ2-7
CASRTDRAEQYF
TGTGCCAGCAGGACAGACAGGGCCGAGCAGTACTTC
>NA|once|TRBV6-1|TRBJ2-4
CASSSWMGIQYF
TGTGCCAGCAGTTCCTGGATGGGCATTCAGTACTTC
>TRBD2|few|TRBV11-2|TRBJ2-1
CASSVTSGGAGNEQFF
TGTGCCAGCAGCGTGACGAGCGGGGGGGCGGGAAATGAGCAGTTCTTC
>NA|few|TRBV4-1|TRBJ1-5
CASSQELGGNQPQHF
TGCGCCAGCAGCCAAGAACTGGGAGGGAATCAGCCCCAGCATTTT
>TRBD1|few|TRBV29-1|TRBJ2-7
CSVEYDRGPAYEQYF
TGCAGCGTTGAATATGACAGGGGCCCAGCCTACGAGCAGTACTTC
>NA|NA|TRBV29-1|TRBJ2-2
CSAQGVSTGELFF
TGCAGCGCCCAAGGAGTATCCACCGGGGAGCTGTTTTTT
>TRBD1|NA|TRBV11-2|TRBJ2-1
CASSNRDSPSYNEQFF
TGTGCCAGCAGCAACCGGGACAGTCCCTCCTACAATGAGCAGTTCTTC
>TRBD1|NA|TRBV11-2|TRBJ1-5
CASSFHRGGQPQHF
TGTGCCAGCAGCTTCCACAGGGGCGGGCAGCCCCAGCATTTT
>NA|many|TRBV6-4|TRBJ1-2
CASSDEGTGYTF
TGTGCCAGCAGTGACGAGGGAACTGGCTACACCTTC
>NA|NA|TRBV4-3|TRBJ2-7
CASSQALGQSYEQYF
TGCGCCAGCAGCCAAGCCCTCGGACAGAGTTACGAGCAGTACTTC
>TRBD2|NA|TRBV13|TRBJ2-3
CASSPSSGGYLTDTQYF
TGTGCCAGCAGCCCTTCTAGCGGGGGCTACCTCACAGATACGCAGTATTTT
>NA|NA|TRBV15|TRBJ2-5
CATSTNKGQETQYF
TGTGCCACCAGCACAAATAAGGGCCAAGAGACCCAGTACTTC
>NA|NA|TRBV20-1|TRBJ1-1
CSARVPGMNTEAFF
TGCAGTGCTAGGGTCCCAGGGATGAACACTGAAGCTTTCTTT
>NA|few|TRBV10-3|TRBJ2-1
CAISESVEGTDEQFF
TGTGCCATCAGTGAGTCGGTAGAAGGGACCGATGAGCAGTTCTTC
>NA|NA|TRBV7-2|TRBJ2-1
CASSGTGWGSRRNEQFF
TGTGCCAGCAGCGGTACGGGCTGGGGATCAAGGCGCAATGAGCAGTTCTTC
>NA|NA|TRBV7-9|TRBJ1-1
CASSVELNTEAFF
TGTGCCAGCAGCGTAGAATTGAACACTGAAGCTTTCTTT
>TRBD1|few|TRBV7-9|TRBJ2-1
CASCQGAIHEQFF
TGTGCCTCCTGCCAGGGGGCGATTCATGAGCAGTTCTTC
>TRBD2|NA|TRBV7-3|TRBJ2-1
CASSLGLRGEQFF
TGTGCCAGCAGCTTGGGACTAAGGGGTGAGCAGTTCTTC
>NA|NA|TRBV4-1|TRBJ1-1
CASSQHGGKLTEAFF
TGCGCCAGCAGCCAACACGGCGGGAAACTGACTGAAGCTTTCTTT
>NA|few|TRBV20-1|TRBJ2-7
CSARDLQGSSYEQYF
TGCAGTGCTAGAGATCTGCAGGGCAGCTCCTACGAGCAGTACTTC
>NA|few|TRBV10-3|TRBJ1-1
CAIGRNINEAFF
TGTGCCATCGGGAGGAACATTAATGAAGCTTTCTTT
>TRBD1|few|TRBV12-3/TRBV12-4|TRBJ1-2
CASTPTGAYGYTF
TGTGCCAGCACCCCGACAGGGGCCTATGGCTACACCTTC
>NA|NA|TRBV28|TRBJ2-7
CASSFFYERYF
TGTGCCAGCAGTTTCTTTTACGAGCGGTACTTC
>TRBD2|NA|TRBV7-2|TRBJ2-5
CASSLGLAGPGETQYF
TGTGCCAGCAGCCTTGGACTAGCGGGGCCCGGAGAGACCCAGTACTTC
>NA|few|TRBV20-1|TRBJ1-2
CSAKRAGTNYGYTF
TGCAGTGCGAAGAGGGCAGGGACTAACTATGGCTACACCTTC
>NA|few|TRBV12-3/TRBV12-4|TRBJ2-1
CASSLGLHGNEQFF
TGTGCCAGCAGTTTGGGCTTACATGGCAATGAGCAGTTCTTC
>TRBD1|NA|TRBV12-5|TRBJ1-5
CASGGPGTDNQPQHF
TGTGCTAGTGGTGGGCCCGGGACAGACAATCAGCCCCAGCATTTT
>TRBD1|few|TRBV28|TRBJ1-2
CASSTRGLDGYTF
TGTGCCAGCAGCACCAGGGGGCTGGATGGCTACACCTTC
>NA|NA|TRBV3-1|TRBJ2-5
CASSRSLDSEETQYF
TGTGCCAGCAGCCGAAGTTTGGACTCCGAAGAGACCCAGTACTTC
>NA|NA|TRBV7-2|TRBJ1-2
CASSFGLRKDGYTF
TGTGCCAGCAGCTTTGGACTGCGGAAAGATGGCTACACCTTC
>TRBD1|NA|TRBV27|TRBJ1-2
CASSPSGTGEIYGYTF
TGTGCCAGCAGTCCCTCCGGGACAGGGGAAATATATGGCTACACCTTC
>NA|NA|TRBV10-2|TRBJ1-4
CASSPGGRMNEKLFF
TGCGCCAGCAGCCCCGGAGGGCGGATGAATGAAAAACTGTTTTTT
>NA|few|TRBV7-9|TRBJ2-6
CASSLQKASGANVLTF
TGTGCCAGCAGCTTACAAAAAGCCTCTGGGGCCAACGTCCTGACTTTC
>NA|few|TRBV4-1|TRBJ1-1
CASSHVGSFEAFF
TGCGCCAGCAGTCACGTTGGGAGCTTTGAAGCTTTCTTT
>NA|few|TRBV5-1|TRBJ2-5
CASTAEGVEETQYF
TGCGCCAGCACGGCAGAGGGAGTAGAAGAGACCCAGTACTTC
>NA|NA|TRBV4-1|TRBJ2-5
CASSQDLPGEETQYF
TGCGCCAGCAGCCAAGATCTTCCAGGGGAAGAGACCCAGTACTTC
>NA|NA|TRBV2|TRBJ1-4
CASSETAATNEKLFF
TGTGCCAGCAGTGAAACAGCCGCAACTAATGAAAAACTGTTTTTT
>NA|few|TRBV4-1|TRBJ2-3
CASSQFPGRTDTQYF
TGCGCCAGCAGCCAGTTTCCCGGTAGAACAGATACGCAGTATTTT
>TRBD1|few|TRBV10-3|TRBJ2-7
CAISEMTGGMYEQYF
TGTGCCATCAGTGAGATGACAGGGGGTATGTACGAGCAGTACTTC
>NA|NA|TRBV6-6|TRBJ2-7
CASSYLAGYEQYF
TGTGCCAGCAGTTACCTAGCCGGCTACGAGCAGTACTTC
>NA|NA|TRBV6-2/TRBV6-3|TRBJ2-4
CASSYGGHRENIQYF
TGTGCCAGCAGTTACGGGGGCCATAGGGAAAACATTCAGTACTTC
>TRBD2|NA|TRBV7-2|TRBJ2-5
CASSGGGEKAQYF
TGTGCCAGCAGCGGGGGGGGAGAGAAGGCCCAGTACTTC